Listed below are T cell receptor beta chains from one sample, sequenced in a study of OX40 agonist ivuxolimab in advanced cancers. Sequencing used immunoSEQ multiplex PCR; TCRdb keeps in-frame clones, though not all of them. This sample carries approximately 61,000 clones, around nine tenths of them seen once, and the ten largest clones take 0.3% to 0.45%. The source material was CD4+ or CD8+ T cells sorted from blood, sampled in a trial of the OX40 agonist ivuxolimab. Receptors were obtained from an adult with an advanced solid tumor such as melanoma, head and neck, liver or kidney cancer. Each CDR3 is given with its conserved first and last residue. A D gene is named only where the DNA matches it firmly. Size is omitted from some rows. Given values are once, few, many or a class for expanded clones.

size	length	V	D	J	CDR3	DNA
NA	14	TRBV30	NA	TRBJ1-2	CAWSGWITGDGYTF	TGTGCCTGGAGTGGGTGGATTACTGGGGATGGCTACACCTTC
NA	19	TRBV11-3	NA	TRBJ2-2	CASSPYASSRRANTGELFF	TGTGCCAGCAGCCCTTATGCGTCTTCTCGACGGGCCAACACCGGGGAGCTGTTTTTT
NA	15	TRBV27	NA	TRBJ1-1	CASSFGTSASTEAFF	TGTGCCAGCAGTTTTGGTACAAGCGCAAGCACTGAAGCTTTCTTT
NA	17	TRBV10-3	TRBD1	TRBJ1-4	CAISLGTGDSSNEKLFF	TGTGCCATCAGTCTGGGGACAGGGGATTCGTCTAATGAAAAACTGTTTTTT
NA	12	TRBV27	NA	TRBJ1-1	CASSLQNTEAFF	TGTGCCAGCAGTTTACAGAACACTGAAGCTTTCTTT
NA	16	TRBV5-1	TRBD2	TRBJ2-1	CASSLPGLAGVDEQFF	TGCGCCAGCAGCTTGCCGGGACTAGCGGGGGTCGATGAGCAGTTCTTC
NA	13	TRBV10-3	NA	TRBJ2-5	CAIQQGGQETQYF	TGTGCCATCCAACAGGGAGGCCAAGAGACCCAGTACTTC
NA	15	TRBV14	NA	TRBJ2-2	CASSRLGENTGELFF	TGTGCCAGCAGCCGCTTAGGGGAGAACACCGGGGAGCTGTTTTTT
NA	13	TRBV19	NA	TRBJ2-7	CASSNVQGGEQYF	TGTGCCAGTAGTAATGTTCAGGGCGGCGAGCAGTACTTC
NA	16	TRBV19	NA	TRBJ2-7	CASSISSSTANYEQYF	TGTGCCAGTAGTATTAGTTCCTCGACAGCGAACTACGAGCAGTACTTC
NA	15	TRBV18	TRBD1	TRBJ2-7	CASSAVRDSSYEQYF	TGTGCCAGCTCAGCAGTTCGGGACAGCTCCTACGAGCAGTACTTC
once	15	TRBV6-5	TRBD2	TRBJ2-3	CASSSLGGGTDTQYF	TGTGCCAGCAGTTCGCTCGGGGGGGGGACAGATACGCAGTATTTT
NA	14	TRBV5-1	TRBD1	TRBJ1-5	CASSLTGHNQPQHF	TGCGCCAGCAGTCTGACAGGGCACAATCAGCCCCAGCATTTT
NA	14	TRBV19	TRBD1	TRBJ1-1	CASSAKQGRTEAFF	TGTGCCAGTAGTGCAAAACAGGGGAGGACTGAAGCTTTCTTT
NA	14	TRBV5-1	NA	TRBJ2-3	CASRRTVSTDTQYF	TGCGCCAGCAGGCGGACAGTTTCCACAGATACGCAGTATTTT
once	16	TRBV9	NA	TRBJ2-3	CASSVDLRGGTDTQYF	TGTGCCAGCAGCGTAGACCTCAGGGGGGGCACAGATACGCAGTATTTT
NA	14	TRBV10-3	TRBD1	TRBJ1-2	CAISEGGGAGGYTF	TGTGCCATCAGTGAGGGAGGGGGCGCTGGTGGCTACACCTTC
NA	14	TRBV5-1	TRBD1	TRBJ1-1	CASRFSRGDTEAFF	TGCGCCAGCAGATTTAGCAGGGGGGACACTGAAGCTTTCTTT
NA	15	TRBV6-1	NA	TRBJ1-3	CASSEISGAGNTIYF	TGTGCCAGCAGTGAAATATCGGGGGCTGGAAACACCATATATTTT
NA	15	TRBV7-2	NA	TRBJ1-5	CASSPRDRINQPQHF	TGTGCCAGCAGCCCCAGAGACAGAATCAATCAGCCCCAGCATTTT
NA	15	TRBV15	NA	TRBJ2-5	CATSRDRDYQETQYF	TGTGCCACCAGCAGAGATCGGGATTACCAAGAGACCCAGTACTTC
NA	13	TRBV5-1	NA	TRBJ2-5	CASSFGPQETQYF	TGCGCCAGCAGCTTCGGCCCCCAAGAGACCCAGTACTTC
NA	13	TRBV9	NA	TRBJ1-3	CASSRPSGNTIYF	TGTGCCAGCAGCCGTCCCTCTGGAAACACCATATATTTT
NA	11	TRBV18	NA	TRBJ2-1	CASSPGDEQFF	TGTGCCAGCTCACCAGGGGATGAGCAGTTCTTC
NA	12	TRBV19	NA	TRBJ2-3	CASSNAWGTQYF	TGTGCCAGTAGTAATGCATGGGGGACGCAGTATTTT
NA	12	TRBV19	NA	TRBJ2-3	CASSRIGDTQYF	TGTGCCAGTAGTAGGATTGGTGATACGCAGTATTTT
NA	14	TRBV5-1	NA	TRBJ2-7	CASKVQDGLWEQYF	TGCGCCAGCAAGGTACAGGATGGGTTGTGGGAGCAGTACTTC
NA	17	TRBV27	NA	TRBJ1-6	CASGDRTGSSYNSPLHF	TGTGCCAGCGGAGACCGAACAGGGAGCTCCTATAATTCACCCCTCCACTTT
once	15	TRBV14	TRBD2	TRBJ2-2	CASSRIGGSTGELFF	TGTGCCAGCAGCCGCATAGGCGGGAGCACCGGGGAGCTGTTTTTT
few	15	TRBV5-1	NA	TRBJ2-5	CASSKAGPGQETQYF	TGCGCCAGCTCGAAAGCAGGACCCGGCCAAGAGACCCAGTACTTC
NA	19	TRBV12-5	NA	TRBJ2-3	CASGSPPYLAEKGTDTQYF	TGTGCTAGTGGTTCCCCTCCGTACCTCGCGGAGAAAGGCACAGATACGCAGTATTTT
NA	14	TRBV6-5	TRBD1	TRBJ1-1	CATRDSPANTEAFF	TGTGCCACCAGGGACAGCCCAGCGAACACTGAAGCTTTCTTT
NA	13	TRBV7-7	NA	TRBJ1-1	CASSPGRGTEAFF	TGTGCCAGCAGCCCCGGGAGGGGAACTGAAGCTTTCTTT
NA	18	TRBV9	TRBD2	TRBJ2-5	CASSSRGSGGDIQETQYF	TGTGCCAGCAGCTCCCGGGGTAGCGGGGGGGACATTCAAGAGACCCAGTACTTC
once	15	TRBV6-5	TRBD2	TRBJ2-1	CASSYSTSGVNEQFF	TGTGCCAGCAGTTACTCGACTAGCGGGGTCAATGAGCAGTTCTTC
NA	15	TRBV27	TRBD1	TRBJ2-3	CASCRGTGGADTQYF	TGTGCCAGCTGCCGTGGGACAGGGGGCGCAGATACGCAGTATTTT
NA	12	TRBV5-1	NA	TRBJ2-7	CASSIDRYEQYF	TGCGCCAGCAGCATTGACAGGTACGAGCAGTACTTC
NA	16	TRBV4-3	TRBD2	TRBJ2-1	CASSQGLAGGYNEQFF	TGCGCCAGCAGCCAAGGGCTAGCGGGGGGGTACAATGAGCAGTTCTTC
NA	15	TRBV5-1	NA	TRBJ2-5	CASSGRLGSVETQYF	TGCGCCAGCAGCGGACGATTGGGGTCGGTGGAGACCCAGTACTTC
NA	13	TRBV6-1	NA	TRBJ2-7	CASRLTVSYEQYF	TGTGCCAGCAGACTGACAGTATCCTACGAGCAGTACTTC
NA	16	TRBV5-4	NA	TRBJ2-3	CASSWGRRGNTDTQYF	TGTGCCAGCAGCTGGGGGCGGCGGGGCAACACAGATACGCAGTATTTT